What follows are 10 T cell receptor beta chains derived from one specimen sequenced in a study of T-cell reconstitution after alpha-beta-depleted transplantation in children. Unique molecular identifiers were incorporated into the prepared TCRbeta library. TCRdb re-called the PCR reads with MiXCR, one entry per CDR3 protein. The sample lists some 520,000 distinct CDR3 sequences, roughly 33% seen once, with around 2.5% in the top ten. The specimen comprised PBMCs from the stem cell graft donor, sampled from the stem cell graft. Receptors originate from a human donor who donated a stem cell graft to a child with aplastic anemia.

This chain links TRBV19 with TRBJ2-3; 7 bases are a match to TRBD2. This CDR3 is built from 15 residues. CDR1 and CDR2 from the germline V gene are LNHDA and SQIVND (reference sequence). V was clipped by 6 bases and J by 4 bases; unmatched bases: 10. In DNA form, the CDR3 reads TGTGCCAGTAGAGCGGGCGGGAGCTTTGCAGATACGCAGTATTTT. It encodes CASRAGGSFADTQYF.

V usage is TRBV18 and J usage is TRBJ1-1, with D maybe TRBD1 (6 bases). The germline gives CDR1 KGHSH, CDR2 LQKENI. The V end lost 3 bases, the J end lost 11 bases, and 16 bases lay between the germline ends. This CDR3 has 13 residues. CDR3: CASSPDGGLGAFF. The DNA for the CDR3 is TGTGCCAGCTCACCCGACGGGGGGCTGGGGGCTTTCTTT.

A few counts support this clonotype. The rearrangement joins TRBV7-2 to TRBJ1-6, with D possibly TRBD1 on 5 matching bases. V gave up 11 bases and J gave up 5 bases, with 10 bases separating them. This CDR3 spans 12 amino acids. The germline gives CDR1 SGHTA, CDR2 FQGNSA. The CDR3 nucleotides read TGTGCCTCCGGGACGAATAATTCACCCCTCCACTTT. This encodes CASGTNNSPLHF. Looking up the rest from reference TRBV7-2 and TRBJ1-6 gives the full variable domain: GAGVSQSPSNKVTEKGKDVELRCDPISGHTALYWYRQSLGQGLEFLIYFQGNSAPDKSGLPSDRFSAERTGGSVSTLTIQRTQQEDSAVYLCASGTNNSPLHFGNGTRLTVT.

This clonotype was picked up a small number of times. The chain employs TRBV12-3 or TRBV12-4 and TRBJ2-2; 8 positions match TRBD1. CDR3 length equals 15 residues. V was pared by 3 bases and J by 5 bases, with 5 bases of the junction left unmatched. CDR3 in amino acids: CASSFDRGLTGELFF. The CDR3 coding sequence is TGTGCCAGCAGTTTCGACAGGGGATTAACCGGGGAGCTGTTTTTT.

This chain links TRBV5-6 with TRBJ2-7; D gene unclear. Trimming cost V 3 bases and J 7 bases, with 8 bases left between them. This CDR3 region has 11 residues. Germline assignment: CDR1 SGHDT and CDR2 YYEEEE. The CDR3 coding sequence is TGTGCCAGCAGCTCCCAGGAAGAGCAGTACGTC. The encoded protein is CASSSQEEQYV.

This clonotype was counted at least ten times. The V gene is TRBV29-1, the J gene TRBJ2-1, with 7 bases aligning to TRBD2. Germline trimming cut 1 base from V and 8 bases from J; bases unmatched to any gene: 8. The CDR3 is 14 residues long. Germline V gene data show CDR1 as SQVTM and CDR2 as ANQGSEA. CDR3 region: CSVEAGGRGYEQFF. In DNA form, the CDR3 reads TGCAGCGTTGAAGCAGGCGGGAGAGGGTATGAGCAGTTCTTC.

This sequence joins TRBV3-1 and TRBJ2-4; no reliable D call. Germline-derived CDR1 and CDR2 are LGHDT and YNNKEL (reference sequence). V was cut by 6 bases and J by 5 bases, with 5 bases left in between. This CDR3 has 11 amino acids. The CDR3 nucleotides read TGTGCCAGCAGTCGCGAAAACATTCAGTACTTC. Amino acid sequence: CASSRENIQYF.

In its sample, this clonotype was seen many times. CDR3 nucleotide sequence: TGTGCCAGCAGTTTCTCAGGGAACTATGGCTACACCTTC. Its protein product is CASSFSGNYGYTF. The V and J genes are TRBV6-5 and TRBJ1-2; possible D gene TRBD1, 5 bases. This CDR3 region has 13 residues. Germline V gives CDR1 MNHEY, CDR2 SVGAGI. V was shortened by 4 bases and J by 2 bases, with 8 bases between the two germline ends.

The gene calls are TRBV5-1 and TRBJ2-1, with 11 nucleotides matching TRBD2. This CDR3 has 13 amino acids. Trimming took 4 bases from V and 9 from J; bases not matched to a gene: 3. CDR1 is SGHRS and CDR2 is YFSETQ in the germline V gene. CDR3 region: CASSRTSGFEQFF. The CDR3 DNA follows: TGCGCCAGCAGCCGGACTAGCGGGTTTGAGCAGTTCTTC.

The chain uses TRBV28 and TRBJ2-7, with D unclear. CDR3 length equals 15 residues. The germline V and J ends were trimmed by 6 bases and 4 bases, with 19 bases remaining between them. Germline CDR1 reads MDHEN; CDR2 reads SYDVKM. CDR3 loop: CASSVDRLDVYEQYF. CDR3 coding DNA: TGTGCCAGCAGCGTCGACCGCCTAGACGTGTACGAGCAGTACTTC.